This paragraph reports one T cell receptor beta chain. The clone's antigen remains unknown. There are no base qualities to consult, and no much larger clone falls within one base. The data originate from a study of blood T cell repertoires in COVID-19 (dated by TCRdb to the early 2020s). About the study as a whole: The collaborator samples originated in the United States, Italy and Spain and spanned the acute and convalescent phases of COVID-19. Subjects who had been exposed to COVID-19, were actively infected with it, or had recovered from it provided the deeply sampled blood TCRbeta repertoires that made up the dataset. A de-identified subject ID, COVID-19 status, age in years and sex were almost always included in the sample metadata. The samples were drawn from the first 160 participants of the ongoing ImmuneRACE study and from 1,254 subjects provided by 6 global collaborators. Where HLA class I and class II types were available, the types were taken from metadata supplied by the sample provider, not from assay-based typing. A freely available public database, intended as a resource for researchers studying the immune response to SARS-CoV-2, is where the repertoires were released. The material from the prospective study consisted of cDNA or gDNA derived from T cells, B-cell-depleted T cells, or PBMCs. Beyond this particular receptor, the publication reports: How much clinical and demographic metadata was included differed by source and by participant, and the metadata was provided uncurated.

TCRbeta CDR3 regions were amplified from genomic DNA by means of the immunoSEQ Assay, a bias-controlled multiplex PCR. Concerning the study's data processing: Within the assay, amplification of reference gene primers was used to estimate how many nucleated cells each sample contained. To quantify the absolute abundance of each unique TCRbeta CDR3 rearrangement, sequence reads were collapsed and filtered. For each sample, productive Simpson clonality was calculated as the square root of Simpson's diversity index over productive rearrangements. As stored in TCRdb, this immuneACCESS dataset retains in-frame rearrangements with V and J assigned. A fraction of the clones does not appear; measured against another copy, unresolved V genes explain less than half of the discrepancy, and the remainder lacks a known reason. The V and J calls and clone size were taken over from that table, and D and trimming were inferred from the DNA. The sample table contains around 120,000 clones; only one count was recorded for around three quarters of them. 6.2% of the sample is held by the ten biggest clonotypes.

Collaborating institutions collected whole blood in K2EDTA tubes following their own protocols. Collaborator samples were shipped for TCRbeta analysis as frozen whole blood, isolated PBMCs, or DNA extracted from either sample type. The CDR3 numbers 14 residues from cysteine through phenylalanine. Left in the record is the CDR3 DNA by itself, 42 bases read in frame from the first base. CDR1 SGHNT and CDR2 YENEEA are derived from the germline V gene. V and J are trimmed by 0 bases and 5 bases, and the gene matches miss 4 bases of the junction. Sequencing used peripheral blood. The chain uses TRBV11-3 and TRBJ2-7; 7 of the junction bases match TRBD1. The receptor comes from a man between 65 and 80 years old with acute or convalescent COVID-19. The DNA sequence is as follows: TGTGCCAGCAGCTTAGAGGGACAGCACCACGAGCAGTACTTC. The encoded protein is CASSLEGQHHEQYF.